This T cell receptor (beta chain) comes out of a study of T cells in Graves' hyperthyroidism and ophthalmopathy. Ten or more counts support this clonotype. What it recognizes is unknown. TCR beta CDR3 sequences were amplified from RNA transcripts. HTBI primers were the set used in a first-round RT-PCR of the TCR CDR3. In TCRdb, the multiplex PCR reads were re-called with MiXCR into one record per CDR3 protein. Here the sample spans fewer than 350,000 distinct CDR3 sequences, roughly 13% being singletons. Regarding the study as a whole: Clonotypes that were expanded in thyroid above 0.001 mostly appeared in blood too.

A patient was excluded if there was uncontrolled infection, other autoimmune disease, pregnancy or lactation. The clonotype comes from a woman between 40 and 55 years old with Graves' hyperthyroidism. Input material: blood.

The CDR3 loop is CASSLAQNTEAFF. In nucleotides, the CDR3 is TGTGCCAGCAGCTTAGCACAGAACACTGAAGCTTTCTTT. The chain carries TRBV7-9 and TRBJ1-1, with D hard to call. The V and J ends lost 0 bases and 1 base respectively, with 3 bases between them. The CDR3 consists of 13 residues. The germline V gene has CDR1 SEHNR and CDR2 FQNEAQ (reference sequence).